The 20 T cell receptor beta chains in this list originate from one sample, sequenced in a study of response to subunit inactivated influenza vaccine. TCRdb independently ran MiXCR on the RT-PCR reads; one entry per CDR3 protein. The sample consists of 150,000 to 200,000 distinct CDR3 sequences, around 9.9% of them appearing once. The sequenced sample was non-naive T cells sorted from PBMCs, obtained 40 to 50 days after vaccination. The receptors were sampled from a man in his fifties or sixties who received an inactivated influenza vaccine.

V gene TRBV11-2 combines with J gene TRBJ2-1, with 15 bases that match TRBD2. CDR1 is SGHAT and CDR2 is FQNNGV in the germline V gene. Losses at the gene ends were 5 bases for V and 5 bases for J; bases not matched to a gene: 13. The CDR3 loop spans 19 amino acids. The CDR3 bases are TGTGCCAGCAGCCCTGGCTTTCCGGGACTAGCGGGAGGAAACAATGAGCAGTTCTTC. Translating gives CASSPGFPGLAGGNNEQFF.

This clonotype was observed once. The genes are TRBV6-5 and TRBJ1-1; D is unclear. The CDR3 has 15 residues. V was shortened by 0 bases and J by 0 bases, with 8 bases between the two germline ends. The V gene's germline CDR1 is MNHEY and CDR2 SVGAGI. The CDR3 sequence is CASSYSTNLNTEAFF. The CDR3 coding sequence is TGTGCCAGCAGTTACTCTACAAATCTGAACACTGAAGCTTTCTTT.

The chain recombines TRBV7-2 with TRBJ2-2; tentative D call: TRBD2 (6 bases). This CDR3 region has 15 residues. Trimming took 3 bases from V and 1 from J, leaving 9 bases between them. Germline V gene sequence: CDR1 SGHTA, CDR2 FQGNSA. In nucleotides, the CDR3 is TGTGCCAGCAGCTTGGAGGGACTGAACACCGGGGAGCTGTTTTTT. Amino acid sequence: CASSLEGLNTGELFF.

V is TRBV12-3 or TRBV12-4 and J is TRBJ2-7; 14 bases fit TRBD2. Unmatched junction bases numbered 2, after V lost 4 bases and J lost 6 bases. The CDR3 loop spans 14 amino acids. The CDR3 DNA reads as TGTGCCAGCAGTTCGGGACTAGCGGGAGTCGAGCAGTACTTC. This sequence encodes CASSSGLAGVEQYF.

This clonotype was counted at least ten times. The chain joins TRBV5-6 to TRBJ2-1, with D perhaps assigned TRBD1 or TRBD2 (5 bases each). CDR1 and CDR2 (germline): SGHDT, YYEEEE. The CDR3 has 15 amino acids. V shed 2 bases and J shed 4 bases, with 13 bases lying between them. CDR3 coding DNA: TGTGCCAGCAGCTTTGGGAAGAGGGGTTACAATGAGCAGTTCTTC. It encodes CASSFGKRGYNEQFF.

This clonotype was recorded many times. The chain joins TRBV12-3 or TRBV12-4 to TRBJ2-3; 8 bases are shared with TRBD1. V lost 3 bases and J lost 7; bases outside the gene matches: 3. This CDR3 spans 13 amino acids. The CDR3 spells CASSFQGAYTQYF. Here the CDR3 DNA reads TGTGCCAGCAGTTTCCAGGGGGCATATACGCAGTATTTT.

This clonotype came up many times. V is TRBV19 and J is TRBJ2-1; 8 bases align to TRBD1. Germline V gives CDR1 LNHDA, CDR2 SQIVND (reference sequence). V dropped 3 bases and J dropped 10; count of bases not matched to a gene: 17. The CDR3 has 17 amino acids. The DNA for the CDR3 is TGTGCCAGTAGTATCCTAATGACAGGGGACGGTTCTGCGGAGCAGTTCTTC. Translating it yields CASSILMTGDGSAEQFF.

The V gene is TRBV4-3, the J gene TRBJ2-1, with D maybe TRBD1 (5 bases). V was cut by 0 bases and J by 1 base, with 16 bases left in between. Germline V CDR1 and CDR2: LGHNA, YSLEER. The CDR3 extends over 18 amino acids. CDR3 sequence (DNA): TGCGCCAGCAGCCAAGATTTCTGGACAAGGGGATCCTACAATGAGCAGTTCTTC. Translated: CASSQDFWTRGSYNEQFF.

In this sample, this clonotype turned up a few times. The chain combines TRBV12-3 or TRBV12-4 with TRBJ2-1, with 13 bases fitting TRBD2. The ends lost 2 bases at V and 7 bases at J; junction bases unmatched: 5. The CDR3 is made up of 16 amino acids. CDR3 nucleotides: TGTGCCAGCAGTTTATCTCGGGGACTAGCGGGAAATGAGCAGTTCTTC. This encodes CASSLSRGLAGNEQFF.

This clonotype appeared a few times. The genes are TRBV20-1 and TRBJ2-2; no clear D. The CDR3 runs to 13 residues. CDR1 DFQATT and CDR2 SNEGSKA come from the germline V gene (reference sequence). Trimming left V 1 base short and J 1 base short, with 4 bases between. This CDR3 is CSARGENTGELFF. The CDR3 DNA reads as TGCAGTGCTAGAGGGGAGAACACCGGGGAGCTGTTTTTT.

In this sample, this clonotype turned up a few times. V is TRBV6-2 or TRBV6-3 and J is TRBJ1-2; D gene ambiguous. The CDR3 has 17 amino acids. CDR1 is MNHEY and CDR2 is SVGEGT in the germline V gene. The V end was cut by 2 bases, the J end by 0 bases, with 16 bases between. The CDR3: CASSYPSWTATNYGYTF. The DNA of the CDR3 is TGTGCCAGCAGTTACCCCTCCTGGACGGCGACTAACTATGGCTACACCTTC.

This clonotype was picked up many times. The chain carries TRBV7-2 and TRBJ1-5; D unclear. Germline CDR1 and CDR2: SGHTA and FQGNSA. V dropped 2 bases and J dropped 6 bases, with 5 bases sitting between them. This CDR3 comprises 12 residues. DNA for the CDR3: TGTGCCAGCAGCTTACACGGTCAGCCCCAGCATTTT. Translating it yields CASSLHGQPQHF.

There are a few counts of this clonotype. The rearrangement joins TRBV5-6 to TRBJ1-1; 8 bases are a match to TRBD1. J was trimmed by 11 bases and V by 4 bases; bases with no gene match: 7. Germline V CDR1 and CDR2: SGHDT, YYEEEE. The length of the CDR3 is 12 residues. DNA for the CDR3: TGTGCCAGCAGCCCCGGGACAGGTCAGGCTTTCTTT. The encoded protein is CASSPGTGQAFF.

The chain employs TRBV7-2 and TRBJ1-4; TRBD1 is a possible D gene (6 bases). Germline lookup yields CDR1 SGHTA and CDR2 FQGNSA. The length of the CDR3 is 17 residues. Between the trimmed V and J ends, which lost 5 bases and 8 bases, there was a span of 24 bases. CDR3 sequence reads: CASSHALRTGLVEKLFF. CDR3 in DNA: TGTGCCAGCAGCCATGCCCTCCGTACAGGGCTGGTCGAAAAACTGTTTTTT.

This clonotype was observed a handful of times. The V call is TRBV14, the J call TRBJ2-7; D not certain. The CDR3 loop spans 14 amino acids. Trimming removed 1 base from V and 2 bases from J, with 9 bases in between. Germline V gene data show CDR1 as SGHDN and CDR2 as FVKESK. The CDR3 DNA follows: TGTGCCAGCAGCCAAGTTCGCCGAACCTACGAGCAGTACTTC. Translation: CASSQVRRTYEQYF.

The chain carries TRBV2 and TRBJ1-4; 7 bases match TRBD1. J gave up 0 bases and V 6 bases, and 4 bases lay outside the gene matches. Germline-derived CDR1 and CDR2 are SNHLY and FYNNEI. There are 15 residues in the CDR3. As DNA, the CDR3 is TGTGCCAGCAGAGGACAGGCTGCAACTAATGAAAAACTGTTTTTT. It codes for CASRGQAATNEKLFF.

In its sample, this clonotype was seen a few times. The V and J genes are TRBV12-3 or TRBV12-4 and TRBJ2-2; 14 positions agree with TRBD2. J was trimmed by 8 bases and V by 7 bases; bases with no gene match: 6. The length of the CDR3 is 15 residues. The CDR3 here is CASTATSGRAGELFF. The CDR3 DNA reads as TGTGCCAGCACCGCGACTAGCGGGAGGGCTGGGGAGCTGTTTTTT.

The J gene is TRBJ2-1, the V gene TRBV7-2; D could derive from TRBD1 or TRBD2 (6 bases each). Germline V CDR1 and CDR2: SGHTA, FQGNSA. V was shortened by 1 base and J by 7 bases, with 14 bases between the two germline ends. CDR3 length equals 15 residues. The CDR3 DNA is TGTGCCAGCAGCTTAGTTGGAGGGGGGCGGAATGAGCAGTTCTTC. Translated, it gives CASSLVGGGRNEQFF.

Only a few counts were recorded for this clonotype. V and J are TRBV18 and TRBJ1-3; D call uncertain. CDR3 size: 17 residues. Germline CDR1 KGHSH, CDR2 LQKENI. Between the trimmed V and J ends, which lost 3 bases and 3 bases, there was a span of 18 bases. In DNA form, the CDR3 reads TGTGCCAGCTCACCCAAGGACGGAGGGCTGGTTGGAAACACCATATATTTT. Translated, it gives CASSPKDGGLVGNTIYF.

This clonotype was picked up many times. The chain links TRBV20-1 to TRBJ2-7, with D maybe TRBD2 (5 bases). Trimming took off 5 bases at V and 2 bases at J, with 13 bases between the two ends. There are 13 residues in the CDR3. In germline, CDR1 is DFQATT, CDR2 SNEGSKA (reference sequence). This CDR3 is CSARPSKTYEQYF. Here the CDR3 DNA reads TGCAGTGCTCGACCTAGCAAGACCTACGAGCAGTACTTC.